A single sample gave rise to the 27 T cell receptor beta chains below, sequenced in a study of blood T cell repertoires in COVID-19. Profiling relied on immunoSEQ multiplex PCR, and the TCRdb table lists in-frame clones only, not all of them. The data show around 100,000 clones, with roughly 83% seen just once and approximately 0.76% held by the top ten. Sequenced: peripheral blood. The receptors were gathered from a woman aged 65 to 85 with acute or convalescent COVID-19.

The CDR3 loop is CASSQDTRGANEQFF. CDR3 DNA: TGTGCCAGCAGCCAAGATACACGGGGAGCAAATGAGCAGTTCTTC. This rearrangement joins TRBV14 to TRBJ2-1; TRBD2 is a possible D gene (5 bases). The germline V and J ends were trimmed by 0 bases and 7 bases, with 13 bases remaining between them. From germline, CDR1 is SGHDN and CDR2 FVKESK. CDR3 length: 15 residues.

The chain uses TRBV5-6 and TRBJ2-6, with unresolved D. CDR3 length: 14 amino acids. V lost 2 bases to trimming and J lost 8 bases, with 11 bases between them. The germline CDR1 and CDR2 sequences are SGHDT and YYEEEE. The DNA for the CDR3 is TGTGCCAGCAGCTTTTGGAGCAACACCAACGTCCTGACTTTC. Translation gives CASSFWSNTNVLTF. The full variable domain, completed using reference TRBV5-6 and TRBJ2-6, is DAGVTQSPTHLIKTRGQQVTLRCSPKSGHDTVSWYQQALGQGPQFIFQYYEEEERQRGNFPDRFSGHQFPNYSSELNVNALLLGDSALYLCASSFWSNTNVLTFGAGSRLTVL.

The chain has TRBV5-5 and TRBJ1-5, with D maybe TRBD1 (6 bases). V was cut by 4 bases and J by 0 bases, with 11 bases left in between. The CDR3 has 15 amino acids. CDR1 and CDR2 from the germline V gene are SGHKS and YYEKEE (reference sequence). CDR3 bases: TGTGCCAGCAGCCCGGGACAAATTAGCAATCAGCCCCAGCATTTT. Encoded protein: CASSPGQISNQPQHF.

The chain combines TRBV19 with TRBJ2-2; the D is unclear. There are 19 residues in the CDR3. Germline loops: CDR1 LNHDA, CDR2 SQIVND (reference sequence). The V end lost 5 bases, the J end lost 3 bases, and 25 bases lay between the germline ends. The CDR3 nucleotides read TGTGCCAGTAGTTCTCCCTCGTTAATAGCCGCCGTTGACACCGGGGAGCTGTTTTTT. Its protein product is CASSSPSLIAAVDTGELFF.

This sequence joins TRBV5-1 and TRBJ2-3, with TRBD1 identical over 7 bases. This CDR3 is built from 17 residues. With 4 bases clipped from V and 1 base from J, the junction kept 12 bases outside the gene matches. Germline lookup yields CDR1 SGHRS and CDR2 YFSETQ. This CDR3 reads CASSASFGTARTDTQYF. In DNA form, the CDR3 reads TGCGCCAGCAGCGCCTCCTTTGGGACAGCCCGCACAGATACGCAGTATTTT.

The chain carries TRBV5-4 and TRBJ2-2; TRBD1 aligns across 7 bases. CDR3 length: 14 residues. The germline V gene has CDR1 SGHNT and CDR2 YYREEE (reference sequence). After removal of 4 bases from V and 5 bases from J, the junction contained 5 bases not matched to a gene. The CDR3 loop is CASSPTGNTGELFF. The CDR3 DNA reads TGTGCCAGCAGCCCGACAGGGAATACCGGGGAGCTGTTTTTT.

This chain links TRBV7-2 with TRBJ2-2, with unresolved D. From germline, CDR1 is SGHTA and CDR2 FQGNSA. The CDR3 length is 12 residues. V was cut by 3 bases and J by 6 bases, with 5 bases left in between. The CDR3 coding sequence is TGTGCCAGCAGCTTTTCGGCCGGGGAGCTGTTTTTT. Protein sequence: CASSFSAGELFF.

The genes are TRBV19 and TRBJ1-2; D is perhaps TRBD1 (5 bases). CDR3 length: 14 residues. The V and J ends lost 3 bases and 4 bases respectively, with 12 bases between them. Germline V CDR1 and CDR2: LNHDA, SQIVND (reference sequence). The CDR3, as DNA: TGTGCCAGTAGTATCTCGACAGCTTCCTATGGCTACACCTTC. Residues: CASSISTASYGYTF.

This chain joins TRBV19 and TRBJ1-2, with D perhaps TRBD1 (5 bases). The CDR3 covers 14 residues. The germline V gene has CDR1 LNHDA and CDR2 SQIVND (reference sequence). V lost 4 bases and J 8 bases, leaving 17 bases between the germline ends. Here the CDR3 reads CASSTQGTNWGYTF. In DNA, the CDR3 is TGTGCCAGTAGTACCCAGGGAACCAACTGGGGCTACACCTTC.

This chain uses TRBV7-2 with TRBJ1-2; D remains ambiguous. The CDR3 spans 13 residues. Deletions cut 3 bases from V and 1 base from J, with 6 bases between. The V gene's germline CDR1 is SGHTA and CDR2 FQGNSA. The CDR3, as DNA: TGTGCCAGCAGCTTTCCGGGTAACTATGGCTACACCTTC. It yields the protein CASSFPGNYGYTF. Based on the CDR3 plus reference TRBV7-2 and TRBJ1-2, the full variable domain is GAGVSQSPSNKVTEKGKDVELRCDPISGHTALYWYRQSLGQGLEFLIYFQGNSAPDKSGLPSDRFSAERTGGSVSTLTIQRTQQEDSAVYLCASSFPGNYGYTFGSGTRLTVV.

This CDR3 reads CASSPGRFEAFF. The CDR3 DNA reads as TGTGCCAGCAGCCCCGGGAGATTTGAAGCTTTCTTT. This chain connects TRBV2 to TRBJ1-1; D gene unclear. Trimming took 6 bases from V and 7 from J, leaving 12 bases between them. This CDR3 contains 12 residues. Germline CDR1 is SNHLY and CDR2 is FYNNEI.

The chain has TRBV7-2 and TRBJ1-2; D gene uncertain. V lost 5 bases and J 4 bases, leaving 17 bases between the germline ends. Germline V gene sequence: CDR1 SGHTA, CDR2 FQGNSA. This CDR3 spans 15 amino acids. The DNA of the CDR3 is TGTGCCAGCAGCCTAGACGCCGAGGCGGTCTATGGCTACACCTTC. Its translation: CASSLDAEAVYGYTF.

The DNA for the CDR3 is TGTGCCAGCAGCCCCGGGACAGGGGACACCGGGGAGCTGTTTTTT. This translates into CASSPGTGDTGELFF. V is TRBV6-5 and J is TRBJ2-2, with 10 bases matching TRBD1. The CDR3 loop spans 15 amino acids. The germline V gene encodes CDR1 MNHEY and CDR2 SVGAGI. V gave up 6 bases and J gave up 3 bases; unmatched junction bases: 4.

The chain carries TRBV19 and TRBJ1-1; a weak D match, TRBD1 (6 bases). CDR3 length equals 13 residues. V shed 6 bases and J shed 4 bases, with 12 bases lying between them. The germline CDR1 and CDR2 sequences are LNHDA and SQIVND (reference sequence). The CDR3 nucleotides are TGTGCCAGTAGCGAGGGGGTAGGCACTGAAGCTTTCTTT. This codes for CASSEGVGTEAFF.

The chain employs TRBV5-1 and TRBJ1-6; TRBD1 agrees at 9 bases. Germline trimming cut 3 bases from V and 10 bases from J; bases unmatched to any gene: 8. CDR1 is SGHRS, CDR2 YFSETQ, per germline. The CDR3 length is 15 residues. The CDR3 bases are TGCGCCAGCAGCTATGACAGGGGGGAGGAATCACCCCTCCACTTT. It is translated as CASSYDRGEESPLHF.

The chain joins TRBV5-4 to TRBJ2-1; weak D call: TRBD2 (5 bases). CDR3 length: 14 amino acids. Trimming shortened V by 0 bases and J by 9 bases, and 13 bases separated the two germline ends. Looked up from germline, CDR1 is SGHNT and CDR2 is YYREEE (reference sequence). As DNA, the CDR3 is TGTGCCAGCAGCTTGGAGGGAGTCCGCGGTGAGCAGTTCTTC. It encodes CASSLEGVRGEQFF.

The V gene is TRBV7-8, the J gene TRBJ2-3; 7 nucleotides line up with TRBD2. Trimming removed 5 bases from V and 4 bases from J; junction bases left unmatched: 9. The germline gives CDR1 SGHVS, CDR2 FQNEAQ. This CDR3 is 15 amino acids long. The CDR3 nucleotides read TGTGCCAGCAGCCCGCTGGGGGGGGAAGCAGATACGCAGTATTTT. This translates into CASSPLGGEADTQYF.

This chain connects TRBV7-9 to TRBJ2-1; 11 bases map to TRBD1. From germline, CDR1 is SEHNR and CDR2 FQNEAQ (reference sequence). CDR3 length: 14 residues. V was pared by 5 bases and J by 5 bases, with 2 bases of the junction left unmatched. CDR3 sequence: CASSGTGGHNEQFF. DNA for the CDR3: TGTGCCAGCAGCGGGACAGGGGGACACAATGAGCAGTTCTTC.

CDR3 coding DNA: TGTGCCACCAGTGATCCGACTAGCGGGGCGATTCATCGATGGGATGAGCAGTTCTTC. Protein: CATSDPTSGAIHRWDEQFF. The V gene is TRBV24-1, the J gene TRBJ2-1, with 11 bases aligning to TRBD2. This CDR3 comprises 19 residues. Germline V gene sequence: CDR1 KGHDR, CDR2 SFDVKD. J was trimmed by 8 bases and V by 3 bases; bases with no gene match: 17.

Written as DNA, the CDR3 is TGTGCCAGCAGCTCGGGGGGGCGGTTTTCCTACAATGAGCAGTTCTTC. This sequence encodes CASSSGGRFSYNEQFF. The rearrangement links TRBV11-3 to TRBJ2-1; 8 positions agree with TRBD2. V lost 4 bases, J lost 1 base, and 6 bases stayed unmatched. The CDR3 length is 16 residues. CDR1 and CDR2 (germline): SGHNT, YENEEA.

The chain employs TRBV6-5 and TRBJ1-1; the D gene is possibly TRBD1 (6 bases). Per the germline V gene, CDR1 is MNHEY and CDR2 is SVGAGI. Trimming shortened V by 5 bases and J by 1 base, and 11 bases separated the two germline ends. CDR3 length equals 14 residues. CDR3 residues: CASSTGPANTEAFF. The CDR3 nucleotides are TGTGCCAGCAGTACAGGGCCCGCGAACACTGAAGCTTTCTTT.

The rearrangement uses TRBV19 and TRBJ2-7, with 7 positions matching TRBD2. CDR1 LNHDA and CDR2 SQIVND come from the germline V gene (reference sequence). This CDR3 region has 15 residues. Trimming at V came to 7 bases and at J to 0 bases, leaving 9 bases not matched to a gene. This CDR3 reads CASMAFGGSSYEQYF. The CDR3 DNA is TGTGCCAGTATGGCGTTCGGCGGGAGCTCCTACGAGCAGTACTTC.

The chain has TRBV21-1 and TRBJ2-7; TRBD2 was called by the table and not checked on the DNA. TRBV21-1 is classified as a pseudogene. The length of the CDR3 is 15 residues. The CDR3 region has the DNA TGTGCCAGCAGCCGACTAGCGGATCACTCCTACGAGCAGTACTTC. It specifies CASSRLADHSYEQYF.

The chain joins TRBV6-1 to TRBJ2-4; 12 bases are a match to TRBD2. In germline, CDR1 is MNHNS, CDR2 SASEGT. The CDR3 extends over 16 amino acids. Trimming cost V 2 bases and J 3 bases; bases outside gene matches: 2. The DNA of the CDR3 is TGTGCCAGCAGTGAACTAGCGGGAGGGGGCAAAAACATTCAGTACTTC. It encodes CASSELAGGGKNIQYF.

The chain carries TRBV2 and TRBJ2-1; TRBD2 aligns across 10 bases. V gave up 2 bases and J gave up 6 bases; unmatched junction bases: 7. Germline V lookup: CDR1 SNHLY, CDR2 FYNNEI. This CDR3 region has 16 residues. Written as DNA, the CDR3 is TGTGCCAGCAGTGAAAGTCTAGCGGGGGTAGGCAATGAGCAGTTCTTC. It codes for CASSESLAGVGNEQFF. Full variable domain (remainder filled in from reference TRBV2 and TRBJ2-1): EPEVTQTPSHQVTQMGQEVILRCVPISNHLYFYWYRQILGQKVEFLVSFYNNEISEKSEIFDDQFSVERPDGSNFTLKIRSTKLEDSAMYFCASSESLAGVGNEQFFGPGTRLTVL.

CDR3 protein: CASSVTGGTEAFF. The CDR3 DNA follows: TGTGCCAGCAGCGTCACAGGGGGCACTGAAGCTTTCTTT. The chain couples TRBV9 to TRBJ1-1, with 8 bases matching TRBD1. The V segment lost 2 bases and the J segment 4 bases; nucleotides outside the gene matches: 1. Germline CDR1 is SGDLS and CDR2 is YYNGEE. This CDR3 is 13 amino acids long.

This clone was picked up one time. The V gene is TRBV3-1 (or the pseudogene TRBV3-2), the J gene TRBJ2-3, with 8 positions matching TRBD2. This CDR3 is built from 18 residues. V trimming: 0 bases; J trimming: 5 bases; junction bases outside the gene matches: 13. In germline, CDR1 is LGHDT, CDR2 YNNKEL (reference sequence). CDR3 nucleotides: TGTGCCAGCAGCCAAGATGGGGGGAGCGGGAGTAATTTAGATACGCAGTATTTT. This codes for CASSQDGGSGSNLDTQYF.